The next 23 T cell receptor beta chains were all read from a single sample in a study of response to subunit inactivated influenza vaccine. TCRdb used MiXCR to reprocess the RT-PCR reads, holding one entry per CDR3 protein. Here the sample spans roughly 290,000 distinct CDR3 sequences, less than 25% being singletons. This specimen consisted of PBMCs from blood, obtained less than 22 months after vaccination. The receptors shown here come from a man aged 45 to 75 who received an inactivated influenza vaccine.

The chain links TRBV6-2 or TRBV6-3 to TRBJ2-5, with 8 bases matching TRBD2. The CDR3 is made up of 14 amino acids. Germline V gene data show CDR1 as MNHEY and CDR2 as SVGEGT. J gave up 3 bases and V 6 bases, and 6 bases lay outside the gene matches. The CDR3 nucleotides are TGTGCCAGCAGATCGACTAGCGTCAAAGAGACCCAGTACTTC. It yields the protein CASRSTSVKETQYF.

The chain joins TRBV28 to TRBJ2-1, with 13 bases lining up with TRBD2. Germline loops: CDR1 MDHEN, CDR2 SYDVKM. V was pared by 6 bases and J by 13 bases, with 6 bases of the junction left unmatched. CDR3 length: 13 residues. The CDR3 spells CASSRTSGRRQFF. The CDR3 coding sequence is TGTGCCAGCAGCAGGACTAGCGGGAGACGCCAGTTCTTC. Drawing the rest from reference TRBV28 and TRBJ2-1, the complete variable domain is DVKVTQSSRYLVKRTGEKVFLECVQDMDHENMFWYRQDPGLGLRLIYFSYDVKMKEKGDIPEGYSVSREKKERFSLILESASTNQTSMYLCASSRTSGRRQFFGPGTRLTVL.

This clonotype has just a few counts. The gene calls are TRBV2 and TRBJ1-6; D is unresolved. The CDR3 extends over 16 amino acids. Trimming stripped 4 bases from V and 6 bases from J, with 16 bases between. Germline lookup yields CDR1 SNHLY and CDR2 FYNNEI. This CDR3 is CASSVDIGSGNSPLHF. In DNA form, the CDR3 reads TGTGCCAGCAGTGTTGATATAGGGAGCGGTAATTCACCCCTCCACTTT.

This clonotype has more than one count but fewer than ten. The chain employs TRBV6-2 or TRBV6-3 and TRBJ1-6; D might be TRBD1 (5 bases). CDR3 length equals 17 residues. V shed 4 bases and J shed 0 bases, with 13 bases lying between them. Germline values: CDR1 MNHEY, CDR2 SVGEGT. CDR3 sequence: CASSSGTLSSYNSPLHF. The CDR3 DNA reads as TGTGCCAGCAGTTCGGGGACTTTAAGCTCCTATAATTCACCCCTCCACTTT.

The chain combines TRBV7-3 with TRBJ1-1, with TRBD1 as a possible D gene (6 bases). The length of the CDR3 is 15 residues. Between the trimmed V and J ends, which lost 1 base and 3 bases, there was a span of 12 bases. CDR1 and CDR2 from the germline V gene are SGHTA and FQGTGA. CDR3 sequence reads: CASSLMGGEYTEAFF. The CDR3, as DNA: TGTGCCAGCAGCTTAATGGGGGGCGAGTACACTGAAGCTTTCTTT.

This chain joins TRBV4-2 and TRBJ1-4; D might be TRBD1 (6 bases). The V and J ends lost 5 bases and 8 bases respectively, with 12 bases between them. Germline CDR1 and CDR2: LGHNA and YNFKEQ. CDR3 length: 13 residues. Written as DNA, the CDR3 is TGTGCCAGCAGCAAAGGGGGGAGGGAAAAACTGTTTTTT. Protein sequence: CASSKGGREKLFF.

This clonotype was detected a few times. The chain joins TRBV3-1 to TRBJ1-3; 7 bases are shared with TRBD1. The germline V gene encodes CDR1 LGHDT and CDR2 YNNKEL (reference sequence). Germline trimming cut 2 bases from V and 2 bases from J; bases unmatched to any gene: 6. The CDR3 contains 16 residues. CDR3 sequence (DNA): TGTGCCAGCAGCCAACATATCGGGACAGCTGGAAACACCATATATTTT. This encodes CASSQHIGTAGNTIYF.

This clonotype was seen more than once but under ten times. The rearrangement uses TRBV4-1 and TRBJ2-2; D possibly uses TRBD1 or TRBD2 (5 bases each). Trimming removed 4 bases from V and 0 bases from J, with 30 bases in between. CDR1 and CDR2 (germline): MGHRA, YSYEKL. This CDR3 spans 22 amino acids. The CDR3 DNA reads as TGCGCCAGCAGCCTCGGTCTTCAATACGGGACGGACCAGACTTCGAACACCGGGGAGCTGTTTTTT. Its translation is CASSLGLQYGTDQTSNTGELFF.

This clonotype was picked up a small number of times. This chain joins TRBV6-5 and TRBJ1-2; TRBD1 might be the D (5 bases). V lost 0 bases and J lost 0, with 8 bases in between. The CDR3 is 15 residues long. From germline, CDR1 is MNHEY and CDR2 SVGAGI. In DNA, the CDR3 is TGTGCCAGCAGTTACTCCGGACAATCTAACTATGGCTACACCTTC. Its protein is CASSYSGQSNYGYTF.

CDR3 protein: CASSSGPYTEAFF. DNA of the CDR3: TGTGCCAGCAGTTCCGGGCCCTACACTGAAGCTTTCTTT. The J gene is TRBJ1-1, the V gene TRBV12-3 or TRBV12-4; D unclear. V shed 4 bases and J shed 3 bases, with 9 bases lying between them. The CDR3 spans 13 residues.

The J gene is TRBJ2-3, the V gene TRBV4-1; 8 bases are shared with TRBD1. From germline, CDR1 is MGHRA and CDR2 YSYEKL. Losses at the gene ends were 3 bases for V and 4 bases for J; bases not matched to a gene: 3. This CDR3 region has 14 residues. Written as DNA, the CDR3 is TGCGCCAGCAGCCAGGAGGACAGGGCAGATACGCAGTATTTT. This encodes CASSQEDRADTQYF.

This clonotype was found many times. V usage is TRBV5-1 and J usage is TRBJ1-5, with D possibly being TRBD1 (6 bases). Trimming shortened V by 1 base and J by 6 bases, and 8 bases separated the two germline ends. Germline loops: CDR1 SGHRS, CDR2 YFSETQ. This CDR3 is 13 amino acids long. The CDR3: CASSLIGGQPQHF. As DNA, the CDR3 is TGCGCCAGCAGCTTGATAGGGGGTCAGCCCCAGCATTTT.

The chain combines TRBV24-1 with TRBJ2-5; D is uncertain. Germline CDR1 is KGHDR and CDR2 is SFDVKD. The CDR3 sequence is 14 residues long. V was shortened by 4 bases and J by 1 base, with 9 bases between the two germline ends. Here the CDR3 DNA reads TGTGCCACCAGTGAGGTGGGGTTCCAAGAGACCCAGTACTTC. Protein product: CATSEVGFQETQYF.

This clonotype has a handful of counts. V is TRBV28 and J is TRBJ2-7; 12 nucleotides align to TRBD2. The CDR3 extends over 14 amino acids. With V trimmed by 6 bases and J by 3 bases, 3 bases remained unmatched. Germline V CDR1 and CDR2: MDHEN, SYDVKM. CDR3 bases: TGTGCCAGCAGGTGGACTAGCGGGGTCTACGAGCAGTACTTC. Residues: CASRWTSGVYEQYF.

On this clonotype itself: This may be a read error: a much more frequent sequence differs by one nucleotide. The chain carries TRBV6-1 and TRBJ1-5, with D possibly being TRBD1 (6 bases). This CDR3 spans 15 amino acids. Germline V gives CDR1 MNHNS, CDR2 SASEGT. CDR3 loop: CASSRDTFGGQTQHF. CDR3 DNA sequence: TGTGCCAGCAGTCGGGACACTTTTGGGGGTCAGACCCAGCATTTT.

The CDR3 DNA reads as TGCAGTGCCCGCCAGGGGGTGAACACCGGGGAGCTGTTTTTT. Protein sequence: CSARQGVNTGELFF. This sequence joins TRBV20-1 and TRBJ2-2; 7 bases align to TRBD1. CDR1 and CDR2 (germline): DFQATT, SNEGSKA (reference sequence). V gave up 6 bases and J gave up 1 base; unmatched junction bases: 5. The CDR3 spans 14 residues.

The chain links TRBV20-1 to TRBJ1-5, with D perhaps matching TRBD1 (5 bases). Trimming removed 3 bases from V and 0 bases from J, with 12 bases in between. The germline gives CDR1 DFQATT, CDR2 SNEGSKA (reference sequence). The CDR3 contains 15 residues. The CDR3 loop is CSARRFGTSNQPQHF. The CDR3 bases are TGCAGTGCTAGGAGATTCGGGACTAGCAATCAGCCCCAGCATTTT.

The genes are TRBV20-1 and TRBJ2-5; 12 nucleotides line up with TRBD2. There are 18 residues in the CDR3. V lost 1 base to trimming and J lost 4 bases; unmatched junction nucleotides: 13. Germline V gene data show CDR1 as DFQATT and CDR2 as SNEGSKA (reference sequence). CDR3 loop: CSARGFGRLAGVGETQYF. The CDR3 DNA reads TGCAGTGCTAGAGGATTTGGGAGACTAGCGGGAGTAGGAGAGACCCAGTACTTC.

The chain has TRBV12-3 or TRBV12-4 and TRBJ2-7, with TRBD1 matching over 7 bases. CDR3 length: 14 residues. Losses at the gene ends were 5 bases for V and 0 bases for J; bases not matched to a gene: 4. CDR3 residues: CASSDRASSYEQYF. The CDR3 region has the DNA TGTGCCAGCAGTGACAGGGCCTCCTCCTACGAGCAGTACTTC.

The chain carries TRBV5-4 and TRBJ1-2; 9 nucleotides match TRBD1. The length of the CDR3 is 14 residues. Germline lookup yields CDR1 SGHNT and CDR2 YYREEE (reference sequence). V lost 4 bases and J lost 5; bases outside the gene matches: 6. The CDR3 DNA sequence: TGTGCCAGCAGCACACGGGACAGGGAATATGGCTACACCTTC. Encoded protein: CASSTRDREYGYTF.

In its sample, this clonotype was seen a few times. The gene calls are TRBV5-1 and TRBJ2-7; TRBD1 matches 11 bases. There are 12 residues in the CDR3. V was clipped by 3 bases and J by 13 bases; unmatched bases: 6. Germline assignment: CDR1 SGHRS and CDR2 YFSETQ. CDR3 bases: TGCGCCAGCAGCTCGGGACAGGGGGTCCTCTACTTC. Protein sequence: CASSSGQGVLYF.

The J gene is TRBJ2-1, the V gene TRBV9; TRBD2 matches 12 bases. V lost 0 bases and J lost 5; bases outside the gene matches: 6. The length of the CDR3 is 17 residues. CDR1 is SGDLS, CDR2 YYNGEE, per germline. CDR3 sequence: CASSVALGTSGHNEQFF. The CDR3 coding sequence is TGTGCCAGCAGCGTAGCTCTAGGGACTAGCGGGCACAATGAGCAGTTCTTC.

This clonotype was counted between two and nine times. This rearrangement joins TRBV4-2 to TRBJ2-1; 7 bases fit TRBD1. CDR3 length: 14 amino acids. J was trimmed by 9 bases and V by 1 base; bases with no gene match: 6. Looked up from germline, CDR1 is LGHNA and CDR2 is YNFKEQ. CDR3 protein: CASSQGTGLGEQFF. DNA of the CDR3: TGTGCCAGCAGCCAAGGGACAGGCCTGGGTGAGCAGTTCTTC.